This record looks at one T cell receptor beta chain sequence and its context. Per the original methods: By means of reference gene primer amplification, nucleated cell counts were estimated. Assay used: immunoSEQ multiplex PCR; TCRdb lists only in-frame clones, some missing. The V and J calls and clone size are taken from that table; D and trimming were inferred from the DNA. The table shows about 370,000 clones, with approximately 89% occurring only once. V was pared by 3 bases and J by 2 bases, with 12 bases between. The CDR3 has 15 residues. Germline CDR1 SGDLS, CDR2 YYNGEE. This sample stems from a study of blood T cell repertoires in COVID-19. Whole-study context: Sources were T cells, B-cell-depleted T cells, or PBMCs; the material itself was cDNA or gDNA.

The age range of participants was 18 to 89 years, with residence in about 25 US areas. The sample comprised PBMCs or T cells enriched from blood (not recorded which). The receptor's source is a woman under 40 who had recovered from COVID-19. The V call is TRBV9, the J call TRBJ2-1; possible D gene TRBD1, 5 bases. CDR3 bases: TGTGCCAGCAGCGGGTGGGGCAGGGCCTACAATGAGCAGTTCTTC. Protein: CASSGWGRAYNEQFF.